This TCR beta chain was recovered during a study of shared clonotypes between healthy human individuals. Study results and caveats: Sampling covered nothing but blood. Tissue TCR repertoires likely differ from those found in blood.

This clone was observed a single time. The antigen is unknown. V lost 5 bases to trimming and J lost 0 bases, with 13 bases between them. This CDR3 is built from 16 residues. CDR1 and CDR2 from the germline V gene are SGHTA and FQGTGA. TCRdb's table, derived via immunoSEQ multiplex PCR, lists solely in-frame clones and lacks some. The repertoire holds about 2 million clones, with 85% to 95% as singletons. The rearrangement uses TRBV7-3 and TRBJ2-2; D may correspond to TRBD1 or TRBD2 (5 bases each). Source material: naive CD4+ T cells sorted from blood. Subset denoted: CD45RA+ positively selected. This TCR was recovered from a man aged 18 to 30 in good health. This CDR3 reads CASSTTGTTNTGELFF. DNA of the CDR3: TGTGCCAGCAGCACGACCGGGACCACGAACACCGGGGAGCTGTTTTTT.